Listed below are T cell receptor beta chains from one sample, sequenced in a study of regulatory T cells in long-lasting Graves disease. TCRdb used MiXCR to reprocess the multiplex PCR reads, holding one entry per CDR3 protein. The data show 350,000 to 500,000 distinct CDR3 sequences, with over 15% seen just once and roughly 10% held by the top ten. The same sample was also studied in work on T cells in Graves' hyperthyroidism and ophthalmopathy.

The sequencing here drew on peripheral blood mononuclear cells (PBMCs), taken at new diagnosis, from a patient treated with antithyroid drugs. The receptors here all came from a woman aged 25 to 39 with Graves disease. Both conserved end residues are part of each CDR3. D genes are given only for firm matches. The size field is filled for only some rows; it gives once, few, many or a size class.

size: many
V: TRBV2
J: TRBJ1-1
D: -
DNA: TGTGCCAGCCCATCAGGCGGAGGACCGAACACTGAAGCTTTCTTT
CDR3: CASPSGGGPNTEAFF

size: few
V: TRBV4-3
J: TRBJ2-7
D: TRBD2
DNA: TGCGCCAGCAGCCAGGGACTAGCGGGAAACTTAATAACGCAGTACTTC
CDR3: CASSQGLAGNLITQYF

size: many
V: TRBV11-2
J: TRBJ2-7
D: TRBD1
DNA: TGTGCCAGCAGCTTTAGATTTTCGAGGGGGCGATTATTCCACGAGCAGTACTTC
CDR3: CASSFRFSRGRLFHEQYF

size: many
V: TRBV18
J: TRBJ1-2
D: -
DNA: TGTGCCAGCTCACCACTGAGTTATGGCTACACCTTC
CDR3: CASSPLSYGYTF

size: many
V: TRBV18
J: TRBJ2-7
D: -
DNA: TGTGCCAGCAGCTCACGCGGGACACCTTACGAGCAGTACTTC
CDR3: CASSSRGTPYEQYF

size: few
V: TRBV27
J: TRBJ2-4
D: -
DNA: TGTGCCAGCGGAGGGGGGGGGGGGGACAGAGAAAACATTCAGTACTTC
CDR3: CASGGGGGDRENIQYF

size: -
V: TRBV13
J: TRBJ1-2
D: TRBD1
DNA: TGTGCCAGCAGCTTAGGGGGACAGGGAAACGATGGTGGCTACACCTTC
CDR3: CASSLGGQGNDGGYTF

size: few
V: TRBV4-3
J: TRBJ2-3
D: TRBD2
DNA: TGCGCCAGCAGCCAAGAAGGGGGGATAGCGGGAGGCCCCACAGATACGCAGTATTTT
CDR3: CASSQEGGIAGGPTDTQYF

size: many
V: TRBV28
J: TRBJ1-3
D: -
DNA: TGTGCCAGCAGTTCCCCAGGAACCTCTGGAAACACCATATATTTT
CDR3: CASSSPGTSGNTIYF

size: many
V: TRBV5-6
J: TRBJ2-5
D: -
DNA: TGTGCCAGCAGCTTGGCGTGGGGAGAGACCCAGTACTTC
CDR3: CASSLAWGETQYF

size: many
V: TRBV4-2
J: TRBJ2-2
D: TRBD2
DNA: TGTGCCAGCAGCCATCCTAGCGGGAGTGGGGACACCGGGGAGCTGTTTTTT
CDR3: CASSHPSGSGDTGELFF

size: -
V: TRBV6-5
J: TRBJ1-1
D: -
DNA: TGTGCCAGCAGTTGGCGGGGGGGAGGTACTGAAGCTTTCTTT
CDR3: CASSWRGGGTEAFF

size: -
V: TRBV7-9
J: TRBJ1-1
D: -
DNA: TGTGCCAGCAGCTCGATGGGCCGGGCGAACACTGAAGCTTTCTTT
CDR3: CASSSMGRANTEAFF

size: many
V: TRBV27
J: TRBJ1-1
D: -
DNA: TGTGCCAGCAGTTTGCCCGGGGGCACTGAAGCTTTCTTT
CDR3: CASSLPGGTEAFF

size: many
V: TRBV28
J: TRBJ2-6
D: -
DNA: TGTGCCAGCAGACCCATTACCCACCCCGCAAGGGGGGCCAACGTCCTGACTTTC
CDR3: CASRPITHPARGANVLTF

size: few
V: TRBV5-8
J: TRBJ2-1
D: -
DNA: TGTGCCAGCAGCTTGTCCCTCCATGCCTACAATGAGCAGTTCTTC
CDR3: CASSLSLHAYNEQFF

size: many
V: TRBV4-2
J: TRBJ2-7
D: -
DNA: TGTGCCAGCAGCCAAGATCTCCCGTCAACAACGTCCGAGCAGTACTTC
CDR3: CASSQDLPSTTSEQYF

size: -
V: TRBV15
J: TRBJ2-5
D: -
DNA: TGTGCCACCAGCAGGGCTAGTCAAAAGACCCAGTACTTC
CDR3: CATSRASQKTQYF

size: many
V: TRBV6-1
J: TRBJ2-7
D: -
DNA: TGTGCCAGCAGTGAAGCTTCCTACGAGCAGTACTTC
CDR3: CASSEASYEQYF

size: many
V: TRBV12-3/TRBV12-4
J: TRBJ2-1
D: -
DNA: TGTGCCAGCCGTTTTGGCAGAAATGAGCAGTTCTTC
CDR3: CASRFGRNEQFF

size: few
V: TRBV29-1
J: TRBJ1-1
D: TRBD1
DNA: TGCAGCGTTGAGGAGAGGGGAACAGGGGCCGACACTGAAGCTTTCTTT
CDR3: CSVEERGTGADTEAFF

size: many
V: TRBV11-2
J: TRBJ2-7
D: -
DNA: TGTGCCAGCAGCCTTGGTGTACAACCTTCCTACGAGCAGTACTTC
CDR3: CASSLGVQPSYEQYF

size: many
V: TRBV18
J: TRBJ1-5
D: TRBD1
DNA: TGTGCCAGCTCACCTAAGCAGGGACAGGGGCCAAATCAGCCCCAGCATTTT
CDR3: CASSPKQGQGPNQPQHF

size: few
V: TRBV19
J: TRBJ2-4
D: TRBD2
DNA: TGTGCCAGTATCTCGGCGGGAGATAGGGCGGCCAAAAACATTCAGTACTTC
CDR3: CASISAGDRAAKNIQYF

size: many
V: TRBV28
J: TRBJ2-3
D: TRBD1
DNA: TGTGCCAGCAGCCCGGACAGGGGGGTGGCAGATACGCAGTATTTT
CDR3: CASSPDRGVADTQYF

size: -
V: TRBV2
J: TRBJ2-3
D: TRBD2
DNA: TGTGCCAGCAGAGACCCTTCGCGGGAGGTGGGCACAGATACGCAGTATTTT
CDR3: CASRDPSREVGTDTQYF

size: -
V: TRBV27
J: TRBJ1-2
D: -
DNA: TGTGCCAGCAGCTTGGGACGAAGCTATGGCTACACCTTC
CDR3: CASSLGRSYGYTF

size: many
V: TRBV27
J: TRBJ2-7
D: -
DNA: TGTGCCAGCAGTTTATCAGGCCAAGAGCAGTACTTC
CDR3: CASSLSGQEQYF

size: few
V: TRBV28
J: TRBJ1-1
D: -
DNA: TGTGCCAGCAGTCTCCCCGACAGTTGGGGGAACAGTGGGGCTTTCTTT
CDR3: CASSLPDSWGNSGAFF

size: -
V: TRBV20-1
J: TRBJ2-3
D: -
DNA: TGCAGTGCTAGCCCTGGGACCAAAGATACGCAGTATTTT
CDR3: CSASPGTKDTQYF